This T cell receptor beta chain stems from a study of blood T cell repertoires in COVID-19 (dated by TCRdb to about 2020). For context, the study as a whole: The collaborator samples originated in the United States, Italy and Spain and spanned the acute and convalescent phases of COVID-19. Nearly every sample came with metadata listing a de-identified subject ID, COVID-19 status, age in years and sex. Where HLA class I and class II types were available, the types were taken from metadata supplied by the sample provider, not from assay-based typing. The prospective study material was composed of cDNA or gDNA derived from T cells, B-cell-depleted T cells, or PBMCs. The samples were drawn from two sources: the first 160 participants of the ongoing ImmuneRACE study, and fewer than 1,500 subjects contributed by 6 global collaborators. The repertoires were made available in a free public database intended to serve as a resource for research on the immune response to SARS-CoV-2. Subjects who had been exposed to COVID-19, were actively infected with it, or had recovered from it provided the deeply sampled blood TCRbeta repertoires that made up the dataset.

The germline ends are 12 bases apart after V is trimmed by 8 bases and J by 2 bases. From its cysteine to its phenylalanine, the CDR3 spans 13 amino acids. The read is trimmed to its CDR3 DNA, 39 bases read in frame from base 1. CDR1 and CDR2 are drawn from the germline V gene: SNHLY, FYNNEI. A note on this clone: Its cognate antigen has yet to be identified. Per-nucleotide qualities are absent, and no much larger clonotype sits a single base away.

Overall study results and their limits: Clinical and demographic metadata were provided uncurated, with the amount varying by source and participant.

Whole blood was collected in K2EDTA tubes by collaborating institutions according to the institutions' own protocols. Collaborator samples were shipped for TCRbeta analysis as frozen whole blood, isolated PBMCs, or DNA extracted from either sample type. TCRbeta CDR3 regions were amplified from genomic DNA using the immunoSEQ Assay, a bias-controlled multiplex PCR. The paper's data handling went like this. The number of nucleated cells in each sample was estimated by amplification of reference gene primers within the assay. Sequence reads were collapsed and filtered to measure the absolute abundance of every unique TCRbeta CDR3 rearrangement. For each sample, productive Simpson clonality was calculated by taking the square root of Simpson's diversity index across productive rearrangements. Here the immuneACCESS table is served through TCRdb, limited to in-frame sequences with V and J called. Missing clones are a known gap in these copies; in checked studies unresolved V genes cover under half, and the rest lacks a known reason. Clone size and the V and J calls come from that table; the DNA yielded D and trimming. In this sample the table shows under 200,000 clones, about three quarters of which occur a single time. About 8.3% of the sample is in the top ten clones.

The receptor was isolated from a man aged 55 to 69 with acute or convalescent COVID-19. The sequencing sample was made of peripheral blood. This receptor chain uses TRBV2 and TRBJ1-1; a confident D gene designation cannot be given. CDR3 loop: CASRMDFNTEAFF. The DNA is as follows: TGTGCCAGCCGTATGGACTTCAACACTGAAGCTTTCTTT. This CDR3, with the reference TRBV2 and TRBJ1-1 proteins standing in past its ends, gives the full variable domain EPEVTQTPSHQVTQMGQEVILRCVPISNHLYFYWYRQILGQKVEFLVSFYNNEISEKSEIFDDQFSVERPDGSNFTLKIRSTKLEDSAMYFCASRMDFNTEAFFGQGTRLTVV.